These T cell receptor beta chains were read from a single sample in a study of blood T cell repertoires in COVID-19. Assay used: immunoSEQ multiplex PCR; TCRdb lists only in-frame clones, some missing. This sample has some 150,000 clones, with around 88% found just once. Sequences were obtained from peripheral blood. The receptors were gathered from a man in his 60s with active or convalescent COVID-19. Each CDR3 is given with its conserved first and last residue. Clone size, where shown, is once, few, many, or a class for clones that have expanded.

abundance	v_gene	CDR3aa
-	TRBV12-3/TRBV12-4	CATTGKNTGELFF
-	TRBV5-4	CASRPGTSGNNEQFF
-	TRBV19	CASGTGLIAGDTEAFF
-	TRBV4-2	CASSLNPSGGWHNEQFF
medium-sized	TRBV28	CASSGPGRQGSKVGNQPQHF
-	TRBV29-1	CSAMTGTSQYF
-	TRBV5-1	CASSGGLAGSSYEQYF
-	TRBV2	CASREGRGGETQYF
-	TRBV6-2/TRBV6-3	CASSYVAGDRTSYNEQFF
-	TRBV2	CASQRGINEKLFF
-	TRBV11-2	CASSFLSGLQETQYF
-	TRBV27	CASSLRVEGGNSPLHF
-	TRBV6-2/TRBV6-3	CASSYSDRAQYF
-	TRBV20-1	CSAAAGGEFF
-	TRBV11-2	CASGLADEQFF
-	TRBV27	CASSLDRGLGGYTF
-	TRBV7-2	CASSLVPGQETQYF
few	TRBV9	CASSPDSRSYEQYF
-	TRBV3-1/TRBV3-2	CASSRSNSGTEAFF
-	TRBV6-5	CASTRGAGGQETQYF
few	TRBV7-8	CASSGYGGEAFF
-	TRBV11-3	CASTRGGETDTQYF
-	TRBV7-8	CASSPKDWGGLNEQFF
-	TRBV6-6	CASSRPSTDTQYF
-	TRBV19	CASTAGANTGELFF
few	TRBV28	CAAYRDGVTEAFF
-	TRBV5-1	CASSLQGQETQYF
-	TRBV3-1/TRBV3-2	CASSLGGDTDTQYF
-	TRBV10-3	CAIRKTGGESYEQYF
once	TRBV5-8	CASVPLTGSEAFF
-	TRBV6-5	CASSYRDSRNTQYF
-	TRBV15	CATSRGTGDYEQYF
-	TRBV6-2/TRBV6-3	CASSYSGGSYNEQFF
-	TRBV28	CASKIPLLAKNIQYF
-	TRBV19	CASNSGTSTNEQFF
-	TRBV11-2	CASLPGSTDTQYF
once	TRBV7-3	CASSPQSGGTGEQYF
few	TRBV3-1/TRBV3-2	CASSPPRGWNTEAFF
-	TRBV3-1/TRBV3-2	CASSQDRGGRGYTF
few	TRBV6-4	CASSVEGGTEAFF
once	TRBV24-1	CATGREADEQFF
-	TRBV28	CASKGDRGNQPQHF
-	TRBV28	CASSRPTGVGDGYTF
-	TRBV15	CATSPYVGTGRAKNIQYF
-	TRBV6-6	CASSSVAGANVLTF
-	TRBV2	CASSEEGGRSNQPQHF
-	TRBV7-3	CASSPTSGRGEQFF
few	TRBV6-5	CASKRYQATDTQYF
-	TRBV2	CASVGQGRTDTQYF
-	TRBV19	CASADRTGNTIYF
-	TRBV5-4	CASSLDSYGYTF
-	TRBV28	CASSLPRDRVGDTQYF
-	TRBV11-2	CASSLGVGGSREQYF
-	TRBV29-1	CSSSGSSYNEQFF
once	TRBV6-5	CASSPTGGETQYF
-	TRBV29-1	CSAGTGADQPQHF
-	TRBV14	CASSQALQGATDTQYF